This T cell receptor beta chain was sequenced during a study of T cells in Graves' hyperthyroidism and ophthalmopathy. In this sample, this clonotype turned up many times. Germline V lookup: CDR1 MNHEY, CDR2 SMNVEV (reference sequence). J was trimmed by 2 bases and V by 0 bases; bases with no gene match: 10. The CDR3 totals 18 residues. TCR beta CDR3 regions were amplified from RNA. The TCR CDR3 was amplified in a first-round RT-PCR using the HTBI primer set. TCRdb independently ran MiXCR on the multiplex PCR reads; one entry per CDR3 protein. The sample records approximately 520,000 distinct CDR3 sequences, approximately 25% being singletons.

Sequences were obtained from blood. The chain employs TRBV27 and TRBJ2-7; 10 bases map to TRBD1. The TCR was taken from a woman aged 25-40 years with Graves' ophthalmopathy. The CDR3 coding sequence is TGTGCCAGCAGTTTATCGATTACTGGGACAGGGGAAGCCTACGAGCAGTACTTC. Residues: CASSLSITGTGEAYEQYF.